This passage covers 13 T cell receptor beta chains from one sample sequenced in a study of OX40 agonist ivuxolimab in advanced cancers. Repertoires were generated with immunoSEQ multiplex PCR, while TCRdb's copy carries only in-frame clones and drops some. The table has more than 70,000 clones, about 91% seen once. The sequencing here drew on CD4+ or CD8+ T cells sorted from blood, taken in a trial of the OX40 agonist ivuxolimab. The receptors shown here come from an adult with an advanced solid tumor such as melanoma, head and neck, liver or kidney cancer.

The chain recombines TRBV6-1 with TRBJ1-1; D not certain. CDR1 is MNHNS and CDR2 is SASEGT in the germline V gene. The CDR3 is 15 amino acids. V was pared by 2 bases and J by 5 bases, with 15 bases between. The CDR3 loop reads CASSEYEGGRTEAFF. CDR3 nucleotide sequence: TGTGCCAGCAGTGAATATGAGGGAGGGAGGACTGAAGCTTTCTTT.

V usage is TRBV27 and J usage is TRBJ2-6; D uncertain. The V gene's germline CDR1 is MNHEY and CDR2 SMNVEV (reference sequence). The CDR3 is 15 residues long. V was shortened by 1 base and J by 0 bases, with 4 bases between the two germline ends. This CDR3 reads CASSLWGSGANVLTF. The CDR3 DNA sequence: TGTGCCAGCAGTTTATGGGGCTCTGGGGCCAACGTCCTGACTTTC.

The chain links TRBV10-3 to TRBJ1-1; TRBD1 is a possible D gene (6 bases). CDR3 length: 13 amino acids. Deletions cut 11 bases from V and 10 bases from J, with 23 bases between. The germline gives CDR1 ENHRY, CDR2 SYGVKD. CDR3 amino acids: CAVKPTGTPGAFF. In nucleotides, the CDR3 is TGTGCCGTAAAACCGACAGGTACCCCTGGAGCTTTCTTT.

Here the CDR3 DNA reads TGTGCCAGCAGCTCCCATACAGGGGGCTCTGGCTACACCTTC. Its protein is CASSSHTGGSGYTF. V and J are TRBV7-2 and TRBJ1-2; TRBD1 agrees at 9 bases. Germline V gene lookup returns CDR1 SGHTA and CDR2 FQGNSA. The CDR3 contains 14 residues. The V and J ends lost 4 bases and 7 bases, in that order; junction bases with no gene match: 7.

The chain recombines TRBV29-1 with TRBJ2-4; 8 nucleotides line up with TRBD1. The CDR3 runs 13 residues. Germline V gene data show CDR1 as SQVTM and CDR2 as ANQGSEA. J gave up 2 bases and V 7 bases, and 4 bases lay outside the gene matches. The CDR3 protein is CSGRQGSKNIQYF. In DNA form, the CDR3 reads TGCAGCGGCCGACAGGGGTCCAAAAACATTCAGTACTTC.

The V call is TRBV28, the J call TRBJ1-1; 11 bases map to TRBD1. The CDR3 loop spans 14 amino acids. V trimming: 7 bases; J trimming: 5 bases; junction bases outside the gene matches: 6. Germline CDR1 and CDR2: MDHEN and SYDVKM. The CDR3 spells CASTPGQGATEAFF. The CDR3 nucleotides read TGTGCCAGCACTCCAGGACAGGGGGCAACTGAAGCTTTCTTT.

This rearrangement joins TRBV7-9 to TRBJ1-3, with D possibly being TRBD1 (5 bases). Germline loops: CDR1 SEHNR, CDR2 FQNEAQ (reference sequence). The CDR3 sequence is 17 residues long. Deletions cut 3 bases from V and 1 base from J, with 16 bases between. CDR3 coding DNA: TGTGCCAGCAGCTTGGGTAATTTCCAGGGATCTGGAAACACCATATATTTT. Protein: CASSLGNFQGSGNTIYF. The whole variable domain, remainder taken from reference TRBV7-9 and TRBJ1-3, is DTGVSQNPRHKITKRGQNVTFRCDPISEHNRLYWYRQTLGQGPEFLTYFQNEAQLEKSRLLSDRFSAERPKGSFSTLEIQRTEQGDSAMYLCASSLGNFQGSGNTIYFGEGSWLTVV.

V is TRBV23-1 and J is TRBJ1-2; D gene unclear. TRBV23-1 is filed as an ORF, its function uncertain. V lost 4 bases, J lost 6 bases, and 6 bases lay in between. The CDR3 has 11 residues. The CDR3 DNA reads TGCGCCAGCAGTCCCAGCCATGGCTACACCTTC. Translated: CASSPSHGYTF.

The chain recombines TRBV28 with TRBJ2-7, with 12 positions matching TRBD1. The germline V gene encodes CDR1 MDHEN and CDR2 SYDVKM. This CDR3 is 17 amino acids long. V lost 6 bases and J lost 6; bases outside the gene matches: 15. CDR3 DNA sequence: TGTGCCAGCAGGACCGGGACAGGGGGCCCAAGATCGGGCGAGCAGTACTTC. This codes for CASRTGTGGPRSGEQYF. Together with reference TRBV28 and TRBJ2-7, the CDR3 gives the full variable domain: DVKVTQSSRYLVKRTGEKVFLECVQDMDHENMFWYRQDPGLGLRLIYFSYDVKMKEKGDIPEGYSVSREKKERFSLILESASTNQTSMYLCASRTGTGGPRSGEQYFGPGTRLTVT.

This chain uses TRBV5-5 with TRBJ1-1; no clear D. The length of the CDR3 is 15 residues. Germline CDR1 and CDR2: SGHKS and YYEKEE (reference sequence). Trimming left V 0 bases short and J 0 bases short, with 9 bases between. The DNA for the CDR3 is TGTGCCAGCAGCTTGGGCCTAGGCTTGAACACTGAAGCTTTCTTT. Its protein product is CASSLGLGLNTEAFF.

V and J are TRBV19 and TRBJ2-1; 9 nucleotides agree with TRBD1. The junction had 6 bases not matched to a gene; V was cut back by 4 bases and J by 5 bases. CDR3 length equals 15 residues. Germline V CDR1 and CDR2: LNHDA, SQIVND (reference sequence). The CDR3 here is CASSTYRDRDNEQFF. The CDR3 coding sequence is TGTGCCAGTAGTACCTACCGGGACAGGGACAATGAGCAGTTCTTC.

The chain recombines TRBV10-3 with TRBJ1-1; TRBD1 matches at 7 bases. The CDR3 is made up of 14 amino acids. The ends lost 8 bases at V and 3 bases at J; junction bases unmatched: 9. Germline CDR1 is ENHRY and CDR2 is SYGVKD. CDR3 amino acids: CAIQRAGGDTEAFF. The CDR3 DNA sequence: TGTGCCATCCAGCGGGCAGGGGGGGACACTGAAGCTTTCTTT.

This rearrangement joins TRBV5-4 to TRBJ2-6, with D possibly being TRBD1 or TRBD2 (6 bases each). CDR1 SGHNT and CDR2 YYREEE come from the germline V gene (reference sequence). V was clipped by 0 bases and J by 4 bases, with 11 bases between them. The CDR3 totals 16 residues. The CDR3 DNA sequence: TGTGCCAGCAGCTTGGGCGGGACAAACGGGGCCAACGTCCTGACTTTC. Translating it yields CASSLGGTNGANVLTF.